The sample holds one count of the clone carrying this TCR beta chain. The antigen is undetermined. Genomic DNA, the template, was used for profiling of the TCR beta VDJ and CDR3. One entry per CDR3 protein results from TCRdb running MiXCR on the reads. The table lists some 210,000 distinct CDR3 sequences, approximately 60% of them singletons. The data were taken from a study of CD8+CD57+ T cells in acquired aplastic anemia. For the study at large: Average DNA yield from sorted CD4+ and CD8+ cells was roughly 3 ug. General study results and limits: There were roughly 30 CD8+ CDR3 sequences that occurred in both patients and controls. The study found no significant CD8+ Simpson's diversity difference between patients and controls.

The CDR3 length is 16 residues. V lost 4 bases and J lost 3, with 16 bases in between. Germline lookup yields CDR1 SNHLY and CDR2 FYNNEI. The TCR originated in a human donor in good health. The material sequenced was sorted CD4+, CD8+, or CD8+CD57+ T cells (not recorded which) from PBMCs. The chain combines TRBV2 with TRBJ1-5, with D perhaps TRBD1 (5 bases). CDR3 nucleotide sequence: TGTGCCAGCAGTGGGGGGACTGGATTGGACAATCAGCCCCAGCATTTT. The encoded protein is CASSGGTGLDNQPQHF.